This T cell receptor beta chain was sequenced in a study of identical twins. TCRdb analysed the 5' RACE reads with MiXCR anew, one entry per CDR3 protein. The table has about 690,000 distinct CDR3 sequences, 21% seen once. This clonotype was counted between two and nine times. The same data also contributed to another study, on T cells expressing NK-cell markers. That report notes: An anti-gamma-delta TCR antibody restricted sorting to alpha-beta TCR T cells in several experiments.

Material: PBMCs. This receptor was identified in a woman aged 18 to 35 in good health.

The CDR3 DNA reads TGCAGCGTTGGAGGGACTAGCGGGGGATCGGCAGATACGCAGTATTTT. Amino acids: CSVGGTSGGSADTQYF. The chain has TRBV29-1 and TRBJ2-3; 14 nucleotides line up with TRBD2. Germline CDR1 SQVTM, CDR2 ANQGSEA. The V gene end was trimmed by 4 bases and the J gene end by 4 bases; junction bases not matched to a gene: 7. The CDR3 has 16 amino acids.